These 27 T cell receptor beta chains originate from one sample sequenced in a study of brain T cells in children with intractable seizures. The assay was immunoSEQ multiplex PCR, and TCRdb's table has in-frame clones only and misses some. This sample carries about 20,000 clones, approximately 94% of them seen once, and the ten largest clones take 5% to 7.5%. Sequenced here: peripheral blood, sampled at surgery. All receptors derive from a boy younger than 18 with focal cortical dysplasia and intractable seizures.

The CDR3 loop is CASSLGSSYEQYF. In nucleotides, the CDR3 is TGTGCCAGCAGTTTAGGGAGCTCCTACGAGCAGTACTTC. V usage is TRBV12-3 or TRBV12-4 and J usage is TRBJ2-7; D is uncertain. V shed 1 base and J shed 0 bases, with 4 bases lying between them. CDR3 length: 13 amino acids.

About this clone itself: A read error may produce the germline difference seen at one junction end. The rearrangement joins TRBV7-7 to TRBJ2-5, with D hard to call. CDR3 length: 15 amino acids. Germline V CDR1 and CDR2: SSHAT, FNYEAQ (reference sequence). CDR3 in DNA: TGTGCCAGCAGCTTAGGATCACTCCACCAGGAGACCCAGTACTTC. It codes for CASSLGSLHQETQYF.

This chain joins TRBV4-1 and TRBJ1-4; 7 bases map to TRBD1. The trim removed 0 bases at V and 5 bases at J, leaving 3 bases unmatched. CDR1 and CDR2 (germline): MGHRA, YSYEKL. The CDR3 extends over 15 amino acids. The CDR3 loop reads CASSQDRTGNEKLFF. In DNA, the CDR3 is TGCGCCAGCAGCCAAGATAGGACAGGCAATGAAAAACTGTTTTTT.

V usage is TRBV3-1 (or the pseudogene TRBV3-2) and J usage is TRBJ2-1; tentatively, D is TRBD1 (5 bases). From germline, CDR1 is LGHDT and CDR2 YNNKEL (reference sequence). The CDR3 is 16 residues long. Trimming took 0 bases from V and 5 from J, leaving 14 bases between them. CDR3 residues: CASSQDPGLGNNEQFF. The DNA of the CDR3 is TGTGCCAGCAGCCAAGATCCAGGGTTGGGGAACAATGAGCAGTTCTTC.

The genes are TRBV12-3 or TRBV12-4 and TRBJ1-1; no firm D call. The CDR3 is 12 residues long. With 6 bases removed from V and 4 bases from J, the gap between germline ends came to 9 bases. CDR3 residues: CASRYGSTEAFF. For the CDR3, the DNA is TGTGCCAGCAGGTACGGAAGCACTGAAGCTTTCTTT.

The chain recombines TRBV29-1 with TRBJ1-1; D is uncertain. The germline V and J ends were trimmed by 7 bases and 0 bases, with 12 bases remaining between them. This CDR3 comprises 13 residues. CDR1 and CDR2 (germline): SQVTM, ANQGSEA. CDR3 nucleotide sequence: TGCAGCGGATCGACAAACCTGAACACTGAAGCTTTCTTT. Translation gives CSGSTNLNTEAFF.

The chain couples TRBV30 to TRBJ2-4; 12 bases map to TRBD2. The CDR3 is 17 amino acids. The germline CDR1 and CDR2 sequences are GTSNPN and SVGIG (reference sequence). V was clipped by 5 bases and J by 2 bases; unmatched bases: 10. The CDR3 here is CAWSGGLAGGPKNIQYF. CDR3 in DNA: TGTGCCTGGTCCGGAGGGCTAGCGGGAGGGCCCAAAAACATTCAGTACTTC.

The CDR3 loop is CASSQEYSGSSNEQFF. The DNA for the CDR3 is TGTGCCAGCAGCCAAGAATACAGCGGGAGTTCTAATGAGCAGTTCTTC. The chain has TRBV3-1 (or the pseudogene TRBV3-2) and TRBJ2-1; 8 positions match TRBD2. Trimming at V came to 0 bases and at J to 7 bases, leaving 8 bases not matched to a gene. The CDR3 runs to 16 residues. Looked up from germline, CDR1 is LGHDT and CDR2 is YNNKEL (reference sequence).

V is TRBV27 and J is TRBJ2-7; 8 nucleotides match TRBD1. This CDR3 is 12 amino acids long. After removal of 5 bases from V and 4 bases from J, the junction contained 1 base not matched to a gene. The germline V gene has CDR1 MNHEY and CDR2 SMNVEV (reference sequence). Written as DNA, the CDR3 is TGTGCCAGCAGTCGACAGGGGTACGAGCAGTACTTC. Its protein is CASSRQGYEQYF.

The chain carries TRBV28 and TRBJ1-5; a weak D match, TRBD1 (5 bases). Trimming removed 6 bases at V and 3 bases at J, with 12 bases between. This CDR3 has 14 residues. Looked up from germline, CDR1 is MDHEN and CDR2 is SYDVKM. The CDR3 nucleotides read TGTGCCAGCAGGCCCCAGGGTTACAATCAGCCCCAGCATTTT. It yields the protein CASRPQGYNQPQHF.

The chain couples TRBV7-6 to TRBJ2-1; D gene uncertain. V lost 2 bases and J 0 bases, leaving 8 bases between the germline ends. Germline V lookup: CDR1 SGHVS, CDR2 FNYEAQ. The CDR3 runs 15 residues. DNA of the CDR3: TGTGCCAGCAGCTTATTGCTGAGCTCCTACAATGAGCAGTTCTTC. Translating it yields CASSLLLSSYNEQFF.

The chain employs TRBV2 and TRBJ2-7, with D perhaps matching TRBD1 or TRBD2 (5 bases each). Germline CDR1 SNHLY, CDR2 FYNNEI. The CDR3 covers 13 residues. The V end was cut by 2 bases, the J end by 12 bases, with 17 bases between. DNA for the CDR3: TGTGCCAGCAGTGAAAGGTGGGACCTTCCAGTGTACGTC. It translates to CASSERWDLPVYV.

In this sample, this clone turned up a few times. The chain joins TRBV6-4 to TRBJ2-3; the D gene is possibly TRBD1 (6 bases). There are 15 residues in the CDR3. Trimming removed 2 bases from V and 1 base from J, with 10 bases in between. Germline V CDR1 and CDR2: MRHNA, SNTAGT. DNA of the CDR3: TGTGCCAGCAGTGACGGGGGCGCGGGCACAGATACGCAGTATTTT. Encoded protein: CASSDGGAGTDTQYF.

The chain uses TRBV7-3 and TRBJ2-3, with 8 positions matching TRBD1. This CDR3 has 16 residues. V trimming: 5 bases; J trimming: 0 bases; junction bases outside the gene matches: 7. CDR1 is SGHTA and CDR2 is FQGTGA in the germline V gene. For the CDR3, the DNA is TGTGCCAGCAGCCCTGGACAGGGCGGTAGCACAGATACGCAGTATTTT. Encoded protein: CASSPGQGGSTDTQYF. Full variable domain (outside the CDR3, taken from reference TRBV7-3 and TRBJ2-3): GAGVSQTPSNKVTEKGKYVELRCDPISGHTALYWYRQSLGQGPEFLIYFQGTGAADDSGLPNDRFFAVRPEGSVSTLKIQRTERGDSAVYLCASSPGQGGSTDTQYFGPGTRLTVL.

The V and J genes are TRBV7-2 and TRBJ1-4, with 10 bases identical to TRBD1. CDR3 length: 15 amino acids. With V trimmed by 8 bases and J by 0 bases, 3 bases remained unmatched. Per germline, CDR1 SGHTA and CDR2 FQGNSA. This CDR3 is CASGDRGATNEKLFF. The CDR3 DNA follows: TGTGCCAGCGGGGACAGGGGCGCAACTAATGAAAAACTGTTTTTT.

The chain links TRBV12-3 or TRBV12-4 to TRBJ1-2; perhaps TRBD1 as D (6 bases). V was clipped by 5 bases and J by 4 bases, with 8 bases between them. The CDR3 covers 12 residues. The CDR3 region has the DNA TGTGCCAGCAGTAGGGACATCTATGGCTACACCTTC. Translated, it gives CASSRDIYGYTF.

This chain's CDR3 is CASSLGRGLFVYGYTF. The CDR3, as DNA: TGTGCCAGCAGCTTAGGCCGCGGACTCTTCGTCTATGGCTACACCTTC. This sequence joins TRBV13 and TRBJ1-2, with no clear D. Germline V gene lookup returns CDR1 PRHDT and CDR2 FYEKMQ (reference sequence). The CDR3 sequence is 16 residues long. With 0 bases removed from V and 4 bases from J, the gap between germline ends came to 15 bases. The full variable domain, in which reference TRBV13 and TRBJ1-2 provide the parts outside the CDR3, is AAGVIQSPRHLIKEKRETATLKCYPIPRHDTVYWYQQGPGQDPQFLISFYEKMQSDKGSIPDRFSAQQFSDYHSELNMSSLELGDSALYFCASSLGRGLFVYGYTFGSGTRLTVV.

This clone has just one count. The CDR3 DNA follows: TGTGCCAGCAGTGTCCAGCCCCCGTATGGCTACACCTTC. Translation gives CASSVQPPYGYTF. The rearrangement joins TRBV2 to TRBJ1-2; D is uncertain. Germline V lookup: CDR1 SNHLY, CDR2 FYNNEI. The CDR3 loop spans 13 amino acids. V lost 4 bases and J 5 bases, leaving 11 bases between the germline ends.

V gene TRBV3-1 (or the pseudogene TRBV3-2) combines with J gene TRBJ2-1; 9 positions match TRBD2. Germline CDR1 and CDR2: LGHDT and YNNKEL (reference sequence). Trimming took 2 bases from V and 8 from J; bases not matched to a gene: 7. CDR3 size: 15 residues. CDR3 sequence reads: CASSQFASGTDEQFF. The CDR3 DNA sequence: TGTGCCAGCAGCCAATTCGCTAGCGGGACGGATGAGCAGTTCTTC.

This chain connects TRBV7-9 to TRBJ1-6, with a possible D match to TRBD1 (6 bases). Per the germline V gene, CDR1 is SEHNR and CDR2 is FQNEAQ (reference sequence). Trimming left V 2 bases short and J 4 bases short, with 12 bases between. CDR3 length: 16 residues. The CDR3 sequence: CASSLTGGGYNSPLHF. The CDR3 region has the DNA TGTGCCAGCAGCTTAACGGGGGGCGGTTATAATTCACCCCTCCACTTT.

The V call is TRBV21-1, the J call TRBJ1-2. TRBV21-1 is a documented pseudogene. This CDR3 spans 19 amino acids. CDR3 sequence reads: CASSKARGGADTFSYGYTF. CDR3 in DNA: TGTGCCAGCAGCAAAGCCCGCGGGGGCGCAGATACATTCTCCTATGGCTACACCTTC.

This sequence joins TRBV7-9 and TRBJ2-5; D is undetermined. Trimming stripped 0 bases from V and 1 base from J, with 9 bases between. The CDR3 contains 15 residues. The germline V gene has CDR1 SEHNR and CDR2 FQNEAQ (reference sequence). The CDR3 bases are TGTGCCAGCAGCTTAGCAGCACGGCTCCAAGAGACCCAGTACTTC. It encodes CASSLAARLQETQYF.

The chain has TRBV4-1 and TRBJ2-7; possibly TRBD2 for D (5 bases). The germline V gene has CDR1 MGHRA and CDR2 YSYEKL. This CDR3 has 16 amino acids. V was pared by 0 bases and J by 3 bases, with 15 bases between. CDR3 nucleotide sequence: TGCGCCAGCAGCCAAGAACCCCCTGGCGGGTTCTACGAGCAGTACTTC. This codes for CASSQEPPGGFYEQYF.

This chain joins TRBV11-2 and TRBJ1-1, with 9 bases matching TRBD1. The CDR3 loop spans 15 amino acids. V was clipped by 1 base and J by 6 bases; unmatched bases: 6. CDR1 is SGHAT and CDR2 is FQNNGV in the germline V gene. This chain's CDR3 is CASSLAGQGSAEAFF. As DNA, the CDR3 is TGTGCCAGCAGCTTAGCGGGACAGGGAAGCGCTGAAGCTTTCTTT.

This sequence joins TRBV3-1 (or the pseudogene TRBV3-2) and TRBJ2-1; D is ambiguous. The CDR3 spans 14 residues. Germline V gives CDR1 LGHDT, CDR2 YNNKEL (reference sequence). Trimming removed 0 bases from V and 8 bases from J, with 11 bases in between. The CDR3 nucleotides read TGTGCCAGCAGCCAAGATAATGGTTGGGATGAGCAGTTCTTC. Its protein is CASSQDNGWDEQFF.

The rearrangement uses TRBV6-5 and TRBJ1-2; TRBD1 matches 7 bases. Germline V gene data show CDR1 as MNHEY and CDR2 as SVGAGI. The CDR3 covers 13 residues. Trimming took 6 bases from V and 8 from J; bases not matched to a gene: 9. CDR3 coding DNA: TGTGCCAGCAGATCAGACAGGGTAGACGGCTACACCTTC. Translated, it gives CASRSDRVDGYTF.

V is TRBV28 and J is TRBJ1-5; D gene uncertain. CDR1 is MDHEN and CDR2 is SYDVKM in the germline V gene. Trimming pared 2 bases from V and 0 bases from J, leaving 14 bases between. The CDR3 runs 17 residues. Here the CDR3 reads CASSLGVWDYSNQPQHF. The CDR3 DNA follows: TGTGCCAGCAGTTTAGGGGTATGGGATTATAGCAATCAGCCCCAGCATTTT.